This TCR beta chain was identified during a study of cytomegalovirus exposure and HLA in healthy donors. Study summary: The Caucasian-associated ancestry cluster contained about four fifths of the roughly 400 genotyped donors.

Study conclusions and caveats: In a later analysis, productive TCRs from donors in an Asian-associated ancestry cluster reportedly carried fewer N-insertions than the cohort mean. Excluded were some V segments that proved indistinguishable, including TRBV6-2 and TRBV6-3.

In the case of this clone: Its antigen remains unknown.

Primers: 60 Vbeta forward and 13 Jbeta reverse. The assay was immunoSEQ multiplex PCR, and TCRdb's table has in-frame clones only and misses some. The repertoire has more than 200,000 clones, 83% of them found once; the top ten carry about 1.4%. The CDR3 loop spans 16 amino acids. Germline assignment: CDR1 LNHDA and CDR2 SQIVND (reference sequence). V was clipped by 7 bases and J by 4 bases, with 17 bases between them. The sequence was obtained from a girl aged 5-17 years in good health and CMV-seronegative. V gene TRBV19 combines with J gene TRBJ1-6; D unclear. Sequenced: PBMCs. CDR3 nucleotide sequence: TGTGCCAGTATCCAGTCGCCGAACCATTATAATTCACCCCTCCACTTT. It is translated as CASIQSPNHYNSPLHF. The full variable domain, with the rest looked up from reference TRBV19 and TRBJ1-6, is DGGITQSPKYLFRKEGQNVTLSCEQNLNHDAMYWYRQDPGQGLRLIYYSQIVNDFQKGDIAEGYSVSREKKESFPLTVTSAQKNPTAFYLCASIQSPNHYNSPLHFGNGTRLTVT.